This record concerns one T cell receptor beta chain sequence. The clone's antigen remains unknown. No much larger clone exists at a distance of one base, and base qualities are not known. This entry belongs to a study of blood T cell repertoires in COVID-19 (dated by TCRdb to 2018 to 2021). About the investigation overall: Samples covering the acute and convalescent phases of COVID-19 were provided by collaborators in the United States, Italy and Spain. The prospective study material was composed of cDNA or gDNA derived from T cells, B-cell-depleted T cells, or PBMCs. The dataset comprised deeply sampled blood TCRbeta repertoires from subjects exposed to, actively infected with, or recovered from COVID-19. The repertoires were released in a freely available public database meant as a resource for research on the immune response to SARS-CoV-2. The samples were drawn from the first 160 participants of the ongoing ImmuneRACE study and from about 1,200 subjects provided by 6 global collaborators. Nearly every sample came with metadata listing a de-identified subject ID, COVID-19 status, age in years and sex. Where available, HLA class I and class II types were obtained from metadata supplied by the sample provider rather than from assay-based typing.

TCRbeta CDR3 regions were amplified from genomic DNA using the immunoSEQ Assay, a bias-controlled multiplex PCR. As for the original processing: Nucleated cell counts per sample were estimated from amplification of reference gene primers within the assay. To quantify the absolute abundance of each unique TCRbeta CDR3 rearrangement, sequence reads were collapsed and filtered. For each sample, productive Simpson clonality was calculated by taking the square root of Simpson's diversity index across productive rearrangements. TCRdb stores this immuneACCESS table with in-frame sequences only. Part of the clones is absent; in the studies checked, under half of the shortfall reflects unresolved V genes, and no reason is known for the rest. V, J and clone size are taken as reported in that table, and D and trimming were inferred from the DNA itself. The sample contains about 80,000 clones, approximately 80% of them found a single time. Approximately 12% of the sample belongs to the ten largest clones.

Cut back by 0 bases and 1 base, the V and J ends lie 9 bases apart. The CDR1 and CDR2 encoded by the germline V gene (reference sequence) are MNHNY and SVGAGI. The CDR3 sequence holds 15 residues, the cysteine and phenylalanine included. The CDR3 DNA has 45 bases and is translated from base 1. Whole blood was collected in K2EDTA tubes by collaborating institutions according to the institutions' own protocols. For TCRbeta analysis, collaborators shipped samples as frozen whole blood, isolated PBMCs, or DNA extracted from either of those sample types. Here is what the overall study found, with its caveats: The amount of clinical and demographic metadata varied by source and participant and was provided uncurated.

Material: peripheral blood. The rearranged chain carries TRBV6-6 and TRBJ1-1; D gene: possibly TRBD1, on 6 matching bases. This TCR was sampled from an elderly man with acute or convalescent COVID-19. The encoded CDR3 is CASSYSTGKNTEAFF. The DNA sequence is given as TGTGCCAGCAGTTACTCGACAGGAAAGAACACTGAAGCTTTCTTT.